This TCR beta chain originates from a study of radiotherapy plus CTLA-4 blockade in lung cancer. About the research overall: 18% of patients responded objectively, and around 32% achieved disease control.

Comment on this clone: Its antigen is undetermined.

Focal radiation was given together with CTLA-4 blockade (ipilimumab) to patients with chemo-refractory metastatic non-small-cell lung cancer. TCRdb's copy holds only in-frame clones and misses some; the assay was immunoSEQ multiplex PCR. Of roughly 32,000 clones in the sample, under 85% were seen once. Whole-study findings and limits: Alongside interferon-beta, early blood T cell clone dynamics were reportedly the best predictor of response. Among blood TCR repertoires after radiotherapy plus ipilimumab, tumor-derived clones expanded.

The CDR3 runs to 20 residues. The source material was peripheral blood, sampled from a patient treated with radiotherapy plus ipilimumab. The origin of this receptor is a human donor with non-small cell lung cancer that progressed on radiotherapy plus ipilimumab. The rearrangement uses TRBV21-1 and TRBJ2-1; TRBD2 is the table's D call, not checked against the DNA. TRBV21-1 is designated a pseudogene. CDR3 region: CASSKEATSGSLILYGEQFF. The CDR3 bases are TGTGCCAGCAGCAAAGAAGCGACTAGCGGGAGTTTAATCCTTTATGGTGAGCAGTTCTTC.